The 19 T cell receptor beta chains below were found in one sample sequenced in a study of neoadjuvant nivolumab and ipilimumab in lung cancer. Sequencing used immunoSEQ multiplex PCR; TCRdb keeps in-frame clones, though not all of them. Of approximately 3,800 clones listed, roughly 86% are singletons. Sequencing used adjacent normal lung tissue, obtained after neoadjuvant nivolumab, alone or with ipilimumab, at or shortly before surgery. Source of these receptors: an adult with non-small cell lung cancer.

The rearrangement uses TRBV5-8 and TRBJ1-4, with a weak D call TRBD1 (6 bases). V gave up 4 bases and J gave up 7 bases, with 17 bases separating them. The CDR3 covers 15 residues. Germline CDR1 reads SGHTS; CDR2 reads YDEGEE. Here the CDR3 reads CASSRKGEVAEKLFF. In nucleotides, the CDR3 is TGTGCCAGCAGCCGAAAGGGGGAAGTCGCTGAAAAACTGTTTTTT.

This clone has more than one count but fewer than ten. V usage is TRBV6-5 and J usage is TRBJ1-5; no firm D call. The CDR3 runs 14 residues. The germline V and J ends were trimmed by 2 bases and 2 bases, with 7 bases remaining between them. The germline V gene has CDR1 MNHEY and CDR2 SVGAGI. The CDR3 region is CASSYAIGNQPQHF. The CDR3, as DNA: TGTGCCAGCAGTTACGCCATAGGCAATCAGCCCCAGCATTTT.

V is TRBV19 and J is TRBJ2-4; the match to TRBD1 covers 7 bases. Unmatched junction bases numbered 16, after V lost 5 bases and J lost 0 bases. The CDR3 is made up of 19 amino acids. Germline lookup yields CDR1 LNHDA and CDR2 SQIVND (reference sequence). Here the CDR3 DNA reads TGTGCCAGTAGTCCTAGGGGACAGCAAAGTCGTTTAGCCAAAAACATTCAGTACTTC. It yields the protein CASSPRGQQSRLAKNIQYF.

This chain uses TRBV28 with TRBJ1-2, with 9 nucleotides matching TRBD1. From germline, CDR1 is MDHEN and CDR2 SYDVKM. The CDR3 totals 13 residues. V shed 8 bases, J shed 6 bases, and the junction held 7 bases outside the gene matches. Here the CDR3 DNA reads TGTGCCAGCGTAGGGACAGGGCTAAATGGCTACACCTTC. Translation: CASVGTGLNGYTF.

CDR3 amino acids: CASKTVIDRTSPGANVLTF. In DNA form, the CDR3 reads TGCGCCAGCAAAACTGTAATCGACAGGACAAGCCCTGGGGCCAACGTCCTGACTTTC. The rearrangement uses TRBV4-1 and TRBJ2-6; maybe TRBD1 (6 bases). The germline gives CDR1 MGHRA, CDR2 YSYEKL. V was cut by 7 bases and J by 2 bases, with 24 bases left in between. This CDR3 is built from 19 residues.

The chain's CDR3 is CASSVGGGGNTEAFF. The CDR3, as DNA: TGTGCCAGCAGTGTAGGGGGAGGTGGGAACACTGAAGCTTTCTTT. The chain couples TRBV2 to TRBJ1-1; D may be TRBD1 (6 bases). Germline lookup yields CDR1 SNHLY and CDR2 FYNNEI. The CDR3 spans 15 residues. V lost 4 bases and J lost 1, with 13 bases in between.

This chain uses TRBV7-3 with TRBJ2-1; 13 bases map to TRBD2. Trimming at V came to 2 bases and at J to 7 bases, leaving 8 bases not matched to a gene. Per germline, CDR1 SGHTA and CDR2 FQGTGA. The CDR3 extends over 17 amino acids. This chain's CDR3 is CASSLGLAGVGRNEQFF. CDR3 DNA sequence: TGTGCCAGCAGCTTAGGACTAGCGGGAGTAGGGAGGAATGAGCAGTTCTTC. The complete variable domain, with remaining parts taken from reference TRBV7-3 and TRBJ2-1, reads GAGVSQTPSNKVTEKGKYVELRCDPISGHTALYWYRQSLGQGPEFLIYFQGTGAADDSGLPNDRFFAVRPEGSVSTLKIQRTERGDSAVYLCASSLGLAGVGRNEQFFGPGTRLTVL.

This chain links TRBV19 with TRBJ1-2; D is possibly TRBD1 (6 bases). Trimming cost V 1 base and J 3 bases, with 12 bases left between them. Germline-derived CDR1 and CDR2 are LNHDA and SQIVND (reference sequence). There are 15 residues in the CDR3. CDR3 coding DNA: TGTGCCAGTAGTATAGGGGGGGCCAGAGACTATGGCTACACCTTC. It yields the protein CASSIGGARDYGYTF.

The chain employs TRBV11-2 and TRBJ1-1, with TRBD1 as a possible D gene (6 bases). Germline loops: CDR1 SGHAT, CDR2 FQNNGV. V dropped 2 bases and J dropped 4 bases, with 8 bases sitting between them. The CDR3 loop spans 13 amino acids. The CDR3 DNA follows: TGTGCCAGCAGCTTACAGGGGATCACTGAAGCTTTCTTT. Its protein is CASSLQGITEAFF.

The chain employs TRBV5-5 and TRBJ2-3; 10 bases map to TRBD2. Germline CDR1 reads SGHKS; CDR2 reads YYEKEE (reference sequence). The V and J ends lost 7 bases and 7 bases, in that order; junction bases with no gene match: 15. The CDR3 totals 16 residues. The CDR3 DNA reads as TGTGCCAGCGCTTCCCAAGGGGCTAGCGGGAGTCATACGCAGTATTTT. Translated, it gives CASASQGASGSHTQYF.

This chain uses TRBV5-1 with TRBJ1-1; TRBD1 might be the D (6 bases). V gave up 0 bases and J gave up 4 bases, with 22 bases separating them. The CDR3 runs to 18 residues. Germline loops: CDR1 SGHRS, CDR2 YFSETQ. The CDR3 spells CASSLVLRRAGASTEAFF. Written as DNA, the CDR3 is TGCGCCAGCAGCTTGGTCCTCCGACGAGCAGGGGCAAGCACTGAAGCTTTCTTT. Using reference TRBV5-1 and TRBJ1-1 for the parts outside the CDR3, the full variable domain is KAGVTQTPRYLIKTRGQQVTLSCSPISGHRSVSWYQQTPGQGLQFLFEYFSETQRNKGNFPGRFSGRQFSNSRSEMNVSTLELGDSALYLCASSLVLRRAGASTEAFFGQGTRLTVV.

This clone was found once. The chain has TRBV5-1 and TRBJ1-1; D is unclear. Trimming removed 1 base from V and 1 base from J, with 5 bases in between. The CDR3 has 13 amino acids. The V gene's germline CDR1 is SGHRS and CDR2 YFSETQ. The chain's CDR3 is CASSLKTNTEAFF. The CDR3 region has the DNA TGCGCCAGCAGCTTGAAGACGAACACTGAAGCTTTCTTT.

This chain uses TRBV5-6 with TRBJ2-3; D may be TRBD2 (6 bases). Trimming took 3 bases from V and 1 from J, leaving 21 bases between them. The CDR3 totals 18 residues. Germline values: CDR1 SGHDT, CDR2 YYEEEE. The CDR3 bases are TGTGCCAGCAGCTCCAGACACCGAAGGGCGGGACGCACAGATACGCAGTATTTT. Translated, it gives CASSSRHRRAGRTDTQYF.

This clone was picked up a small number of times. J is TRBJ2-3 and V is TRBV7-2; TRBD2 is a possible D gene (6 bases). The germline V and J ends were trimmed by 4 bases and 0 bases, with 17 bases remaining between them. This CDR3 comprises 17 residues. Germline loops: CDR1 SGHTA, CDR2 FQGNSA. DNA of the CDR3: TGTGCCAGCAGCTCTCCGGGGGAAGGGCTAAGCACAGATACGCAGTATTTT. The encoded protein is CASSSPGEGLSTDTQYF.

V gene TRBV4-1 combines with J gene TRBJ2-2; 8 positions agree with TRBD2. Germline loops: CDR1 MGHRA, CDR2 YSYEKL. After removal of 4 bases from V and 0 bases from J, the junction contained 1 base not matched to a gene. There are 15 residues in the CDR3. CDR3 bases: TGCGCCAGCAGCCTGGGACTAGCGAACACCGGGGAGCTGTTTTTT. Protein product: CASSLGLANTGELFF.

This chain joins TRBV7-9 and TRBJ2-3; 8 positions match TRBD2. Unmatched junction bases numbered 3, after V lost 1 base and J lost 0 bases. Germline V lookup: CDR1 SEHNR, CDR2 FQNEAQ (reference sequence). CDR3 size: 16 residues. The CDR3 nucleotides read TGTGCCAGCAGCTTAGGCGCTAGCGGGAGCACAGATACGCAGTATTTT. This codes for CASSLGASGSTDTQYF.

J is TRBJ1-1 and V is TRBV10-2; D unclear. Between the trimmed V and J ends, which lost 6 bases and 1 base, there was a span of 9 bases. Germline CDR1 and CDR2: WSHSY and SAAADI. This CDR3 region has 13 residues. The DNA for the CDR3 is TGCGCCAGCAGAATCCTTGAGAACACTGAAGCTTTCTTT. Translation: CASRILENTEAFF.

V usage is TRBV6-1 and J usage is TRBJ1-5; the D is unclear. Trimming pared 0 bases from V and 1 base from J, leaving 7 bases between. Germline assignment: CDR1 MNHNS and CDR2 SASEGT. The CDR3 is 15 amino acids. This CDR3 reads CASSEAAGSNQPQHF. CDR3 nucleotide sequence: TGTGCCAGCAGTGAAGCAGCGGGAAGCAATCAGCCCCAGCATTTT.

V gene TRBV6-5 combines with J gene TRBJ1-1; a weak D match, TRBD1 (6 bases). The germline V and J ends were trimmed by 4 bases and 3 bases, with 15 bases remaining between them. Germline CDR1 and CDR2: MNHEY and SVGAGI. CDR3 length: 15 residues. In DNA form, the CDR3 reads TGTGCCAGCAGTTTCTTCCGACAGGTGGACACTGAAGCTTTCTTT. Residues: CASSFFRQVDTEAFF.